This record covers a single TCR beta chain. Its antigen is not identified. TCRdb's table, derived via immunoSEQ multiplex PCR, lists solely in-frame clones and lacks some. The repertoire has 250,000 or so clones, about 92% of them found once; the top ten carry 0.55%. This sample is part of a study of T cell responses to AZD1222 COVID-19 vaccine. Looking at the study overall: Analysis merged second doses at about 4 or about 12 weeks.

Study observations and caveats: Only 5 or 6 people who got AZD1222 tested seropositive at baseline. Mapped onto spike, vaccine-associated CD4 TCRs spanned it and were dominant at 160-218 and 743-854.

The CDR3 is made up of 14 amino acids. V lost 1 base, J lost 7 bases, and 13 bases lay in between. CDR1 SGHTA and CDR2 FQGNSA come from the germline V gene. This sequence was found in an adult in good health. This specimen was peripheral blood, taken on day 0 of AZD1222 vaccination. This chain links TRBV7-2 with TRBJ1-2; D uncertain. The CDR3 nucleotides read TGTGCCAGCAGCTTAGAATTCGGGCGAGGTGGCTACACCTTC. The encoded protein is CASSLEFGRGGYTF. The full variable domain, with the rest looked up from reference TRBV7-2 and TRBJ1-2, is GAGVSQSPSNKVTEKGKDVELRCDPISGHTALYWYRQSLGQGLEFLIYFQGNSAPDKSGLPSDRFSAERTGGSVSTLTIQRTQQEDSAVYLCASSLEFGRGGYTFGSGTRLTVV.